The 5 T cell receptor beta chains below all came from one sample that was sequenced in a study of blood T cell repertoires in COVID-19. TCRdb's copy holds only in-frame clones and misses some; the assay was immunoSEQ multiplex PCR. This sample has about 160,000 clones; approximately 77% occur once, and the top ten carry roughly 18%. Specimen: PBMCs or T cells enriched from blood (not recorded which). The receptors originated from a man in his 60s who had recovered from COVID-19.

This clone was seen only once. The chain carries TRBV29-1 and TRBJ2-2, with 9 bases matching TRBD2. This CDR3 contains 14 residues. Germline trimming cut 6 bases from V and 0 bases from J; bases unmatched to any gene: 2. Looked up from germline, CDR1 is SQVTM and CDR2 is ANQGSEA. CDR3 in DNA: TGCAGCGTCCGACTAGCGGCGAACACCGGGGAGCTGTTTTTT. Amino acids: CSVRLAANTGELFF.

The genes are TRBV5-6 and TRBJ2-5; D remains unclear. The CDR3 is 12 amino acids. Germline V gives CDR1 SGHDT, CDR2 YYEEEE. The V and J ends lost 4 bases and 0 bases respectively, with 4 bases between them. CDR3: CASSPYQETQYF. The CDR3 DNA reads as TGTGCCAGCAGCCCGTACCAAGAGACCCAGTACTTC.

The CDR3 loop reads CASSLLLAGTGELFF. The CDR3 nucleotides read TGTGCCAGCAGCTTACTACTAGCGGGGACCGGGGAGCTGTTTTTT. V is TRBV13 and J is TRBJ2-2, with 10 bases identical to TRBD2. CDR1 is PRHDT, CDR2 FYEKMQ, per germline (reference sequence). V shed 2 bases and J 5 bases; nucleotides not matched to a gene: 2. The CDR3 runs to 15 residues.

The chain has TRBV6-5 and TRBJ1-1; 9 nucleotides line up with TRBD1. This CDR3 has 15 amino acids. Germline values: CDR1 MNHEY, CDR2 SVGAGI. V lost 0 bases, J lost 4 bases, and 3 bases stayed unmatched. In nucleotides, the CDR3 is TGTGCCAGCAGTTACTCGGGACAGGGAGTCACTGAAGCTTTCTTT. Its translation: CASSYSGQGVTEAFF.

The gene calls are TRBV5-1 and TRBJ1-1; tentatively, D is TRBD1 (5 bases). Germline CDR1 reads SGHRS; CDR2 reads YFSETQ. The length of the CDR3 is 15 residues. V shed 4 bases and J shed 1 base, with 14 bases lying between them. DNA for the CDR3: TGCGCCAGCAGCCGGGAGGGGTTGAGGAACACTGAAGCTTTCTTT. Its translation: CASSREGLRNTEAFF.